This T cell receptor beta chain was identified during a study of graft-versus-host responses after intestinal transplantation. About the research overall: Each patient got anti-thymocyte globulin induction, then tacrolimus and steroids for about 3 years. General study results and limits: Graft-donor T cell macrochimerism in patients accompanied high graft-versus-host to host-versus-graft clonal ratios in allografts. Early declines in HvG clones that occurred post-transplant were associated with peak circulating GvH clone levels.

Clones were sequenced by immunoSEQ multiplex PCR, and TCRdb holds only the in-frame ones, with some missing. Altogether 130,000 to 150,000 clones are present, about 90% being singletons, with the ten largest covering approximately 0.2%. Note on this clone: Its antigen is not known.

The sample in question was unstimulated CD4+ T cells sorted from spleen or lymph node cells, obtained before intestinal transplant. This clonotype originated in a human donor who received an intestinal transplant.

The chain's CDR3 is CASSRWALQFF. CDR3 DNA sequence: TGTGCCAGCAGCAGATGGGCTTTGCAGTTCTTC. The chain employs TRBV21-1 and TRBJ2-1; the D call in the table, TRBD1, was not verified against the DNA. TRBV21-1 is a recognized pseudogene. The CDR3 totals 11 residues.